This T cell receptor (beta chain) originates from a study of blood T cell repertoires in COVID-19. Study context: Italy, Spain and the United States were the sources of the convalescent and acute COVID-19 samples.

Under the authors' procedure: Reference gene primer amplification gave estimated nucleated cell counts. Sequencing was performed with immunoSEQ multiplex PCR; in TCRdb, only in-frame clones are kept and a portion is missing. The V and J calls and clone size were taken over from that table, and D and trimming were inferred from the DNA. In the table there are around 400,000 clones, approximately 89% of which are singletons. The CDR3 contains 16 residues. Germline loops: CDR1 SEHNR, CDR2 FQNEAQ (reference sequence). Trimming removed 5 bases from V and 2 bases from J; junction bases left unmatched: 5. Before being deemed recovered, Cohort 3 donors had two negative PCRs, clearance, or symptom resolution.

The rearrangement links TRBV7-9 to TRBJ2-1; TRBD2 matches 11 bases. This sequence was found in a woman in her 30s who had recovered from COVID-19. Sequencing used PBMCs or T cells enriched from blood (not recorded which). In DNA, the CDR3 is TGTGCCAGCAGCCCCCTTAGCGGGAGGGCCTACAATGAGCAGTTCTTC. Amino acids: CASSPLSGRAYNEQFF.